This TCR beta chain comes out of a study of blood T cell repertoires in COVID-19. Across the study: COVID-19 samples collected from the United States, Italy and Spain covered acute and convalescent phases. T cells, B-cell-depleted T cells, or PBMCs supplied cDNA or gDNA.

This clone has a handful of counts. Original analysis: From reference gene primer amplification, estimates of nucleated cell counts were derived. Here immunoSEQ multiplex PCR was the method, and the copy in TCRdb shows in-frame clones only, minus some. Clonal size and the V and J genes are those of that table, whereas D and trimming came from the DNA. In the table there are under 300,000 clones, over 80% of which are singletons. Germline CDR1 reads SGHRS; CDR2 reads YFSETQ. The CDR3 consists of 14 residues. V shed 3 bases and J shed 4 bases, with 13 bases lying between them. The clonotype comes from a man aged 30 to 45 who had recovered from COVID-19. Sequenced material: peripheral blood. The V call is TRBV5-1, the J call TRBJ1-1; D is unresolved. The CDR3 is CASSSVNAATEAFF. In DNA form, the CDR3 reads TGCGCCAGCAGCTCCGTTAACGCGGCCACTGAAGCTTTCTTT.